This record looks at one T cell receptor beta chain sequence and its context. What it binds is unknown. This sample was taken from a study of brain T cells in children with intractable seizures. The length of the CDR3 is 16 residues. V lost 4 bases, J lost 4 bases, and 9 bases stayed unmatched. Germline CDR1 and CDR2: KGHSH and LQKENI. The time point: blood from clinic visit 5 months post-surgery; TSC patient then seizure free. The sequenced cases were selected for having the highest brain T cell transcript signatures. Pre-surgery treatment included at least one anti-epileptic drug. Assay: immunoSEQ multiplex PCR; the TCRdb copy retains only in-frame clones and omits some. The sample contains about 350,000 clones, approximately 93% of which appear only once. Study findings and constraints: Only CDR3 sequence similarity suggested viral specificity, without known HCMV serostatus.

This specimen was peripheral blood, taken roughly 5 months after surgery. This sequence originates from a boy less than two years old with tuberous sclerosis and intractable seizures. This sequence joins TRBV18 and TRBJ2-3, with 9 bases identical to TRBD2. Written as DNA, the CDR3 is TGTGCCAGCTCACTGTCTGGCGGGGGGGCCCCAGATACGCAGTATTTT. This gives the protein CASSLSGGGAPDTQYF.